This TCR beta chain was identified in a study of cytomegalovirus exposure and HLA in healthy donors. Note on this clone: The antigen remains unidentified.

Every donor was a healthy person donating bone marrow. Study findings and constraints: The likely origin of a cluster of highly shared sequence variants was a sequencing artifact.

Germline lookup yields CDR1 MDHEN and CDR2 SYDVKM. V lost 5 bases, J lost 2 bases, and 6 bases stayed unmatched. This CDR3 contains 15 residues. The PCR employed 60 Vbeta primers together with 13 Jbeta primers. Assay: immunoSEQ multiplex PCR; the TCRdb copy retains only in-frame clones and omits some. The sample lists about 140,000 clones; approximately 82% were seen once. The rearrangement uses TRBV28 and TRBJ2-3; the match to TRBD1 covers 8 bases. This clonotype was sampled from a man younger than 35 in good health and CMV-seropositive. The sequenced sample consisted of PBMCs. The CDR3 DNA is TGTGCCAGCAGTCCCGGGACAGGAGACACAGATACGCAGTATTTT. Protein: CASSPGTGDTDTQYF. The full variable domain, with the rest looked up from reference TRBV28 and TRBJ2-3, is DVKVTQSSRYLVKRTGEKVFLECVQDMDHENMFWYRQDPGLGLRLIYFSYDVKMKEKGDIPEGYSVSREKKERFSLILESASTNQTSMYLCASSPGTGDTDTQYFGPGTRLTVL.